This TCR beta chain was observed in a study of cytomegalovirus exposure and HLA in healthy donors. Study information: Researchers previously reported finding fewer than 140 million unique TCR beta sequences from roughly 200 million T cells. Overall study findings and caveats: The Asian-associated ancestry cluster reportedly had fewer N-insertions than the approximately 690-donor mean in a later analysis. Earlier analysis yielded a pattern in which most TCR beta V segments were productive about 90% or about 30% of the time. Excluded: some indistinguishable V segments such as TRBV6-2 and TRBV6-3.

With respect to this clone: The antigen is not known.

Trimming shortened V by 4 bases and J by 2 bases, and 16 bases separated the two germline ends. Germline V gene lookup returns CDR1 SGHDT and CDR2 YYEEEE. This CDR3 is 15 amino acids long. 60 Vbeta and 13 Jbeta primers were used in PCR. Sequencing used immunoSEQ multiplex PCR; TCRdb keeps in-frame clones, though not all of them. The profile shows 200,000 to 250,000 clones, around four fifths of them singletons. The sequence was obtained from a man aged 50-59 years in good health and CMV-seronegative. The J gene is TRBJ2-7, the V gene TRBV5-6; tentatively, D is TRBD1 (6 bases). The sample was PBMCs. CDR3 DNA: TGTGCCAGCAGCATTGGCAGGGGTCGGGCCTACGAGCAGTACTTC. Encoded protein: CASSIGRGRAYEQYF.